The T cell receptor (beta chain) described here comes from a study of cytomegalovirus exposure and HLA in healthy donors. Study in general: Of about 390 genotyped donors, 81% grouped in the Caucasian-associated ancestry cluster. Study observations and caveats: A later analysis linked a missense variant in DCLRE1C to the trimming of TCR beta V and J genes.

Germline V gives CDR1 SNHLY, CDR2 FYNNEI. This CDR3 comprises 12 residues. V lost 6 bases, J lost 6 bases, and 11 bases lay in between. Vbeta (60) and Jbeta (13) primers were used in the PCR. In the source study's methods: Later, about 80 million unique TCR beta chains were counted in an analysis, and roughly 11 million of them were shared. Sequencing was performed with immunoSEQ multiplex PCR; in TCRdb, only in-frame clones are kept and a portion is missing. V, J and clone size were drawn from that table, and D and trimming were deduced from the DNA. The table includes 140,000 to 150,000 clones, roughly 75% detected once. A remark on this clone: No antigen is known for it.

The material sequenced was PBMCs. The TCR comes from a female donor in good health and CMV-seronegative. The chain links TRBV2 to TRBJ1-1; D call uncertain. The CDR3 here is CASRPIFAEAFF. The CDR3 DNA is TGTGCCAGCAGGCCTATTTTCGCTGAAGCTTTCTTT.